These T cell receptor beta chains were read from a single sample in a study of PD-1 blockade in mismatch repair-deficient tumors. Only in-frame clones appear in the TCRdb table, and some are missing; sequencing was by immunoSEQ multiplex PCR. The data hold 25,000 to 30,000 clones, with roughly 83% observed a single time. The source was PBMCs, collected before pembrolizumab treatment. These receptors all stem from an adult with mismatch repair-deficient cancer. The CDR3 runs from the conserved cysteine through the conserved F or W. A D gene is named only where the DNA matches it firmly. A clone size is listed for some rows: how often the clone was seen (once, few, many), or a class if it is expanded.

clone_size j_call d_call v_call cdr3_aa cdr3_nt
. TRBJ2-2 . TRBV5-1 CASSLGPGTGNTGELFF TGCGCCAGCAGCTTGGGCCCCGGGACTGGGAACACCGGGGAGCTGTTTTTT
medium-sized TRBJ2-7 . TRBV4-1 CASSPDAGTYEQYF TGCGCCAGCAGCCCCGATGCGGGGACCTACGAGCAGTACTTC
few TRBJ1-2 TRBD1 TRBV7-9 CASSYGQGNYGYTF TGTGCCAGCAGCTACGGACAGGGGAACTATGGCTACACCTTC
. TRBJ2-6 . TRBV19 CASNWRRSSGANVLTF TGTGCCAGTAATTGGCGGCGGAGCTCTGGGGCCAACGTCCTGACTTTC
. TRBJ2-7 TRBD1 TRBV28 CASSGDRGRYEQYF TGTGCCAGCAGTGGGGACAGGGGGCGGTATGAGCAGTACTTC
. TRBJ1-5 TRBD1 TRBV28 CASSPLGTVNQPQHF TGTGCCAGCAGTCCCCTGGGGACAGTTAATCAGCCCCAGCATTTT
. TRBJ2-2 . TRBV29-1 CSALVGISNTGELFF TGCAGCGCCCTTGTGGGCATATCGAACACCGGGGAGCTGTTTTTT
. TRBJ1-4 TRBD1 TRBV19 CASTRHQTGDDEKLFF TGTGCCAGTACACGGCACCAGACAGGGGATGATGAAAAACTGTTTTTT
. TRBJ1-1 TRBD1 TRBV28 CASSSWTGNTEAFF TGTGCCAGCAGTTCGTGGACAGGGAACACTGAAGCTTTCTTT
. TRBJ2-3 . TRBV6-5 CASREWQGGSDTQYF TGTGCCAGCAGGGAATGGCAGGGAGGTTCAGATACGCAGTATTTT
. TRBJ1-2 TRBD1 TRBV7-8 CASSPTGAGYGYTF TGTGCCAGCAGCCCGACAGGGGCGGGCTATGGCTACACCTTC
. TRBJ2-7 TRBD1 TRBV9 CASSGDSYEQYF TGTGCCAGCAGCGGGGACAGCTACGAGCAGTACTTC
few TRBJ2-7 TRBD1 TRBV30 CAWSPGQGAHEQYF TGTGCCTGGAGTCCGGGACAGGGGGCTCACGAGCAGTACTTC
. TRBJ2-1 TRBD1 TRBV28 CASRAAQGAINEQFF TGTGCCAGCAGGGCGGCGCAGGGGGCTATCAATGAGCAGTTCTTC
. TRBJ1-1 . TRBV5-6 CASSSLRGLGTEAFF TGTGCCAGCAGCTCCCTTCGGGGGTTGGGTACTGAAGCTTTCTTT
. TRBJ2-3 . TRBV15 CATSRDPGDTQYF TGTGCCACCAGCAGAGATCCGGGGGATACGCAGTATTTT
. TRBJ2-7 . TRBV7-3 CASSFTHRGGEQYF TGTGCCAGCAGCTTCACACACAGGGGGGGCGAGCAGTACTTC
. TRBJ2-3 TRBD2 TRBV9 CASSSLAGEADTQYF TGTGCCAGCAGCTCCTTAGCGGGAGAGGCAGATACGCAGTATTTT
. TRBJ2-1 . TRBV2 CASSAERSSYNEQFF TGTGCCAGCAGTGCGGAGCGGAGCTCCTACAATGAGCAGTTCTTC
. TRBJ1-1 TRBD1 TRBV7-9 CASSLRGRDTEAFF TGTGCCAGCAGCTTAAGGGGGCGCGACACTGAAGCTTTCTTT
once TRBJ2-3 . TRBV7-6 CASSFAGTGLVSTDTQYF TGTGCCAGCAGCTTTGCGGGGACAGGACTAGTTAGCACAGATACGCAGTATTTT
. TRBJ2-7 TRBD2 TRBV13 CASSFGRGGTLF TGTGCCAGCAGCTTTGGCCGGGGAGGGACTCTTTTC
. TRBJ1-1 TRBD1 TRBV10-3 CAISSQGQGTEAFF TGTGCCATCAGTTCCCAGGGACAGGGCACTGAAGCTTTCTTT
. TRBJ1-1 . TRBV2 CASSDLGGLTTEAFF TGTGCCAGCAGTGACTTGGGGGGGTTGACCACTGAAGCTTTCTTT
. TRBJ2-1 . TRBV25-1 CASNEGGQTYNEQFF TGTGCCAGCAACGAGGGGGGACAGACTTACAATGAGCAGTTCTTC
. TRBJ2-1 . TRBV27 CASSLSPYNEQFF TGTGCCAGCAGTTTATCCCCTTACAATGAGCAGTTCTTC
. TRBJ2-3 . TRBV10-3 CAISPGRAYEDTQYF TGTGCCATCTCACCGGGCAGGGCATATGAAGATACGCAGTATTTT
. TRBJ2-2 . TRBV28 CASSRTAAGELFF TGTGCCAGCAGCCGGACAGCCGCCGGGGAGCTGTTTTTT
. TRBJ2-1 TRBD1 TRBV5-1 CASSPKTGYEQFF TGCGCCAGCAGCCCAAAGACAGGGTATGAGCAGTTCTTC
. TRBJ2-1 . TRBV2 CASSEGGTSYNEQFF TGTGCCAGCAGTGAGGGGGGAACCTCCTACAATGAGCAGTTCTTC
once TRBJ2-2 TRBD1 TRBV4-1 CASSQGLQGYAGELFF TGCGCCAGCAGCCAAGGCTTACAGGGGTACGCCGGGGAGCTGTTTTTT
once TRBJ2-2 TRBD2 TRBV7-2 CASSPRLAITGGELFF TGTGCCAGCAGCCCCAGACTAGCGATCACGGGGGGGGAGCTGTTTTTT
. TRBJ2-1 TRBD1 TRBV18 CASFVQGAFGEQFF TGTGCCAGCTTCGTACAGGGGGCATTTGGTGAGCAGTTCTTC
few TRBJ2-7 . TRBV27 CASSPRGTYEQYF TGTGCCAGCAGTCCCCGGGGGACCTACGAGCAGTACTTC
once TRBJ2-3 TRBD1 TRBV28 CASSPRTGTDTQYF TGTGCCAGCAGTCCAAGGACAGGGACAGATACGCAGTATTTT
. TRBJ1-1 . TRBV5-1 CASSLARRDTEAFF TGCGCCAGCAGCTTGGCTCGCAGGGACACTGAAGCTTTCTTT
. TRBJ2-3 . TRBV4-1 CASSRASSLGTDTQYF TGCGCCAGCAGCAGGGCTAGCTCCCTTGGCACAGATACGCAGTATTTT
. TRBJ2-2 TRBD1 TRBV19 CASNTPGQGTGELFF TGTGCCAGTAATACGCCGGGACAGGGGACCGGGGAGCTGTTTTTT
few TRBJ2-7 TRBD1 TRBV15 CATSVDRVSYEQYF TGTGCCACCAGCGTAGACAGGGTCTCCTACGAGCAGTACTTC
once TRBJ2-1 TRBD1 TRBV7-2 CASSLRQGAQGEQFF TGTGCCAGCAGCTTAAGACAGGGGGCGCAGGGTGAGCAGTTCTTC
once TRBJ2-1 . TRBV7-8 CASSSSGLGDEQFF TGTGCCAGCAGCTCGAGCGGGTTGGGGGATGAGCAGTTCTTC
. TRBJ2-7 . TRBV7-9 CASTPSTSFYEQYF TGTGCCAGCACCCCAAGCACCTCTTTCTACGAGCAGTACTTC
. TRBJ1-1 TRBD1 TRBV29-1 CSATGQGARFNTEAFF TGCAGCGCCACAGGACAGGGAGCTCGATTTAACACTGAAGCTTTCTTT
few TRBJ2-1 . TRBV7-2 CASSPRGPNGDEQFF TGTGCCAGCAGCCCCCGCGGCCCCAACGGGGATGAGCAGTTCTTC
. TRBJ1-2 . TRBV9 CASSSPYGTNYGYTF TGTGCCAGCAGCTCACCCTACGGGACTAACTATGGCTACACCTTC
few TRBJ1-2 TRBD1 TRBV19 CASNFPGQGVNYGYTF TGTGCCAGTAATTTCCCTGGACAGGGGGTAAACTATGGCTACACCTTC
. TRBJ1-3 . TRBV27 CASSFGLPSGNTIYF TGTGCCAGCAGTTTTGGACTGCCCTCTGGAAACACCATATATTTT
. TRBJ2-7 . TRBV4-1 CASSSPGGVAYEQYF TGCGCCAGCAGCTCCCCTGGGGGCGTAGCCTACGAGCAGTACTTC
. TRBJ1-1 TRBD1 TRBV19 CASSGGAGGEAFF TGTGCCAGTAGTGGAGGGGCAGGGGGCGAAGCTTTCTTT
. TRBJ1-2 TRBD1 TRBV5-1 CASSPRTGWGYTF TGCGCCAGCAGCCCGAGGACAGGGTGGGGCTACACCTTC
. TRBJ2-2 TRBD2 TRBV5-1 CASSNSGPTGELFF TGCGCCAGCAGCAATAGCGGGCCCACCGGGGAGCTGTTTTTT
. TRBJ2-4 TRBD1 TRBV14 CASSRTGAKNIQYF TGTGCCAGCAGCAGGACAGGAGCCAAAAACATTCAGTACTTC